Below, 16 T cell receptor beta chains from the same sample are listed, as sequenced in a study of cytomegalovirus exposure and HLA in healthy donors. PCR was performed using 60 Vbeta and 13 Jbeta primers. Profiling relied on immunoSEQ multiplex PCR, and the TCRdb table lists in-frame clones only, not all of them. The sample holds 100,000 to 150,000 clones, approximately 17% seen once. Sequenced sample: PBMCs. The receptors derive from a female donor in good health and CMV-seropositive.

The chain links TRBV28 to TRBJ2-6; TRBD1 matches at 7 bases. The germline V gene has CDR1 MDHEN and CDR2 SYDVKM. V was clipped by 4 bases and J by 2 bases; unmatched bases: 5. CDR3 length: 16 amino acids. CDR3 DNA sequence: TGTGCCAGCAGTTACCACACAGGGGCTGGGGCCAACGTCCTGACTTTC. Amino acids: CASSYHTGAGANVLTF.

The chain recombines TRBV4-1 with TRBJ2-5; the match to TRBD2 covers 9 bases. CDR1 and CDR2 (germline): MGHRA, YSYEKL. V lost 0 bases to trimming and J lost 5 bases; unmatched junction nucleotides: 10. The CDR3 spans 17 residues. The CDR3 spells CASSQDDGSGRRETQYF. Here the CDR3 DNA reads TGCGCCAGCAGCCAAGATGACGGTAGCGGGAGACGGGAGACCCAGTACTTC.

The genes are TRBV7-2 and TRBJ2-3, with 14 nucleotides matching TRBD2. In germline, CDR1 is SGHTA, CDR2 FQGNSA. The CDR3 totals 16 residues. V gave up 3 bases and J gave up 4 bases; unmatched junction bases: 3. In DNA, the CDR3 is TGTGCCAGCAGCTTGACTAGCGGGGGGGCCCCAGATACGCAGTATTTT. It is translated as CASSLTSGGAPDTQYF.

This clone showed up just once. This sample includes further DNA sequences coding for the same CDR3. This sequence joins TRBV29-1 and TRBJ2-1, with TRBD2 identical over 9 bases. The CDR3 runs to 17 residues. Germline loops: CDR1 SQVTM, CDR2 ANQGSEA. V lost 4 bases and J lost 3; bases outside the gene matches: 13. CDR3 protein: CSVGTRGLAGSYNEQFF. DNA of the CDR3: TGCAGCGTTGGAACAAGAGGCCTAGCGGGGAGCTACAATGAGCAGTTCTTC.

Written as DNA, the CDR3 is TGTGCCAGCAGCGTACGGGACAGGGAGAACACTGAAGCTTTCTTT. Protein product: CASSVRDRENTEAFF. J is TRBJ1-1 and V is TRBV28; 9 bases line up with TRBD1. The V gene's germline CDR1 is MDHEN and CDR2 SYDVKM. With V trimmed by 6 bases and J by 1 base, 6 bases remained unmatched. CDR3 length equals 15 residues.

The V gene is TRBV4-2, the J gene TRBJ2-2, with D maybe TRBD2 (5 bases). Between the trimmed V and J ends, which lost 1 base and 0 bases, there was a span of 9 bases. This CDR3 is 16 amino acids long. CDR1 and CDR2 from the germline V gene are LGHNA and YNFKEQ. The CDR3 bases are TGTGCCAGCAGCCAAGCGTCGCGGGCGAACACCGGGGAGCTGTTTTTT. It yields the protein CASSQASRANTGELFF.

This clone was observed a handful of times. V gene TRBV19 combines with J gene TRBJ2-3; D gene ambiguous. In germline, CDR1 is LNHDA, CDR2 SQIVND (reference sequence). This CDR3 spans 14 amino acids. V was trimmed by 5 bases and J by 5 bases, leaving 14 bases between them. The CDR3 DNA follows: TGTGCCAGTAGTTGGCCTACAGCTGGAGATACGCAGTATTTT. Amino acids: CASSWPTAGDTQYF.

This clone has just a few counts. This sequence joins TRBV29-1 and TRBJ2-7; 7 positions match TRBD1. Per germline, CDR1 SQVTM and CDR2 ANQGSEA. This CDR3 spans 14 amino acids. V shed 5 bases, J shed 0 bases, and the junction held 7 bases outside the gene matches. The CDR3 loop is CSVRVGGRSYEQYF. In nucleotides, the CDR3 is TGCAGCGTTCGCGTAGGGGGCCGCTCCTACGAGCAGTACTTC.

In this sample, this clone turned up a few times. V is TRBV29-1 and J is TRBJ2-7; D is perhaps TRBD2 (6 bases). This CDR3 comprises 15 residues. The germline CDR1 and CDR2 sequences are SQVTM and ANQGSEA. Trimming left V 6 bases short and J 2 bases short, with 20 bases between. The CDR3 spells CSVQGGGVDTYEQYF. The CDR3 region has the DNA TGCAGCGTCCAAGGTGGAGGGGTAGACACCTACGAGCAGTACTTC.

This clone has more than one count but fewer than ten. The chain employs TRBV11-2 and TRBJ2-7, with 7 bases lining up with TRBD1. Unmatched junction bases numbered 6, after V lost 3 bases and J lost 4 bases. From germline, CDR1 is SGHAT and CDR2 FQNNGV. The CDR3 has 14 amino acids. The CDR3 nucleotides are TGTGCCAGCAGCTTTGTCAGGGGGAGATACGAGCAGTACTTC. This translates into CASSFVRGRYEQYF.

This clone showed up just a few times. This is likely a read error, given that the CDR3 carries no conserved phenylalanine or tryptophan at its end. It is unclear where the CDR3 begins or ends on the DNA, so no DNA is shown, and the CDR3 is as TCRdb lists it. The chain is built from TRBV5-1 and TRBJ1-6; the D call of TRBD1 is as the table states it, not checked on the DNA. The CDR3 numbers 15 amino acids, ends counted. The germline V gene encodes CDR1 SGHRS and CDR2 YFSETQ. CDR3 sequence reads: CASSLGFGLNSPIHL.

This clone was counted only a few times. CDR3 loop: CAWIWDRAYNEQFF. The CDR3 DNA reads TGTGCCTGGATCTGGGACAGGGCGTACAATGAGCAGTTCTTC. The chain has TRBV30 and TRBJ2-1, with 9 bases fitting TRBD1. Germline assignment: CDR1 GTSNPN and CDR2 SVGIG (reference sequence). The CDR3 is 14 residues long. J was trimmed by 4 bases and V by 4 bases; bases with no gene match: 5. Full variable domain (missing parts from reference TRBV30 and TRBJ2-1): SQTIHQWPATLVQPVGSPLSLECTVEGTSNPNLYWYRQAAGRGLQLLFYSVGIGQISSEVPQNLSASRPQDRQFILSSKKLLLSDSGFYLCAWIWDRAYNEQFFGPGTRLTVL.

This clone was counted a few times. This rearrangement joins TRBV27 to TRBJ1-2; a possible D gene is TRBD1 (6 bases). The CDR3 has 13 amino acids. The germline V gene has CDR1 MNHEY and CDR2 SMNVEV (reference sequence). Trimming removed 4 bases at V and 7 bases at J, with 13 bases between. The CDR3 reads CASSWGTGFGYTF. The CDR3 DNA reads TGTGCCAGCAGTTGGGGAACAGGGTTTGGCTACACCTTC.

This clone occurred a few times. The CDR3 protein is CASRQGLGTEAFF. The CDR3 nucleotides are TGTGCCAGCAGGCAGGGCTTGGGCACTGAAGCTTTCTTT. The V and J genes are TRBV2 and TRBJ1-1; D is possibly TRBD1 (5 bases). V was clipped by 6 bases and J by 4 bases, with 12 bases between them. Germline assignment: CDR1 SNHLY and CDR2 FYNNEI. The CDR3 has 13 residues.

The chain couples TRBV28 to TRBJ2-7; maybe TRBD1 (5 bases). The ends were cut back, 3 bases at V and 0 bases at J, with 12 bases in the middle. The CDR3 extends over 15 amino acids. Per germline, CDR1 MDHEN and CDR2 SYDVKM. The DNA of the CDR3 is TGTGCCAGCAGTTTGGACATATTGAGCTCCTACGAGCAGTACTTC. Translated: CASSLDILSSYEQYF.

In this sample, this clone turned up a few times. The V gene is TRBV5-1, the J gene TRBJ1-2; 12 positions match TRBD1. The CDR3 totals 15 residues. CDR1 is SGHRS and CDR2 is YFSETQ in the germline V gene. J was trimmed by 4 bases and V by 4 bases; bases with no gene match: 5. The CDR3 DNA is TGCGCCAGCAGCGATGGGACAGGGGGCGTCTATGGCTACACCTTC. Its translation is CASSDGTGGVYGYTF.